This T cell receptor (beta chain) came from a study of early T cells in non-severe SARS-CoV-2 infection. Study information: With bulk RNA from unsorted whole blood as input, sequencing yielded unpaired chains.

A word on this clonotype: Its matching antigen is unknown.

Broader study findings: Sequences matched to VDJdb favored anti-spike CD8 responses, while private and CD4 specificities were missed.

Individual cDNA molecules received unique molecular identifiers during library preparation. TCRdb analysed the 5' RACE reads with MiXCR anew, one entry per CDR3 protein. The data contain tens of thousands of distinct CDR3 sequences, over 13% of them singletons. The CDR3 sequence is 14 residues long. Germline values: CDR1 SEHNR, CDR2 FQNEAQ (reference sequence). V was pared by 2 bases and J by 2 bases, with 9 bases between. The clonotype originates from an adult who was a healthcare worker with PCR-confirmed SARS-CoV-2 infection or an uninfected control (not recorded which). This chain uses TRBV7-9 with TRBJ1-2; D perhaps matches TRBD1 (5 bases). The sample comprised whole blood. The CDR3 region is CASSLIPGNYGYTF. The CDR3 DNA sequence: TGTGCCAGCAGCTTAATCCCAGGGAACTATGGCTACACCTTC. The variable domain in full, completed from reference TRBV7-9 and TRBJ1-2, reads DTGVSQNPRHKITKRGQNVTFRCDPISEHNRLYWYRQTLGQGPEFLTYFQNEAQLEKSRLLSDRFSAERPKGSFSTLEIQRTEQGDSAMYLCASSLIPGNYGYTFGSGTRLTVV.